Below are 12 T cell receptor beta chains sequenced from a single sample in a study of neurological immune-mediated disorders. TCRdb redid the calling of the 5' RACE reads with MiXCR, one entry per CDR3 protein. The sample includes around 90,000 distinct CDR3 sequences, around 14% of them seen just once. Time point meaning: longitudinal time-point 2. Sequencing input: PBMCs. These receptors all come from a female donor with HTLV-1-associated myelopathy (HAM/TSP).

This clonotype was detected ten times or more. The rearrangement links TRBV20-1 to TRBJ2-1; the match to TRBD2 covers 7 bases. The V and J ends lost 6 bases and 10 bases, in that order; junction bases with no gene match: 6. Germline CDR1 and CDR2: DFQATT and SNEGSKA (reference sequence). This CDR3 has 11 residues. Here the CDR3 DNA reads TGCAGTGCGGGGGGGTTCAACGAGCAGTTCTTC. This codes for CSAGGFNEQFF.

In this sample, this clonotype turned up many times. The CDR3 here is CASSPGWTGELFF. The DNA of the CDR3 is TGTGCCAGCAGCCCCGGGTGGACCGGGGAGCTGTTTTTT. The rearrangement joins TRBV7-2 to TRBJ2-2, with D hard to call. Trimming removed 5 bases from V and 5 bases from J, with 9 bases in between. Germline V lookup: CDR1 SGHTA, CDR2 FQGNSA. The CDR3 runs 13 residues.

The V gene is TRBV29-1, the J gene TRBJ2-3; tentative D call: TRBD2 (5 bases). The CDR3 has 13 residues. From germline, CDR1 is SQVTM and CDR2 ANQGSEA. The CDR3: CMGDLAGTDTQYF. Written as DNA, the CDR3 is TGCATGGGAGATTTGGCCGGCACAGATACGCAGTATTTT.

This chain connects TRBV5-1 to TRBJ2-7, with TRBD1 identical over 7 bases. V lost 1 base, J lost 4 bases, and 2 bases stayed unmatched. Germline CDR1 and CDR2: SGHRS and YFSETQ. This CDR3 has 13 residues. CDR3: CASSLTGEYEQYF. The CDR3 DNA is TGCGCCAGCAGCTTGACAGGGGAGTACGAGCAGTACTTC.

This clonotype was picked up many times. The genes are TRBV12-3 or TRBV12-4 and TRBJ2-1; tentatively, D is TRBD1 or TRBD2 (7 bases each). This CDR3 is 17 amino acids long. Trimming removed 7 bases from V and 3 bases from J, with 22 bases in between. The CDR3 loop is CASNPGGGGGRYNEQFF. CDR3 nucleotides: TGTGCCAGCAACCCAGGGGGGGGCGGGGGACGCTACAATGAGCAGTTCTTC.

This clonotype was seen at least ten times. The chain employs TRBV28 and TRBJ1-1, with TRBD1 identical over 8 bases. The CDR3 runs 16 residues. In germline, CDR1 is MDHEN, CDR2 SYDVKM. Trimming cost V 4 bases and J 5 bases; bases outside gene matches: 12. For the CDR3, the DNA is TGTGCCAGCAGTTCAGGGGGCGATGGAGGTGGGACTGAAGCTTTCTTT. It is translated as CASSSGGDGGGTEAFF.

Many counts were recorded for this clonotype. The gene calls are TRBV5-1 and TRBJ2-7; D gene uncertain. This CDR3 has 12 amino acids. CDR1 is SGHRS, CDR2 YFSETQ, per germline. V was trimmed by 4 bases and J by 3 bases, leaving 8 bases between them. The CDR3 region is CASSRTNYEQYF. CDR3 in DNA: TGCGCCAGCAGCCGTACCAACTACGAGCAGTACTTC.

This clonotype appeared many times. J is TRBJ2-7 and V is TRBV5-1; D remains ambiguous. Trimming removed 0 bases from V and 2 bases from J, with 6 bases in between. Germline CDR1 and CDR2: SGHRS and YFSETQ. The CDR3 length is 13 residues. CDR3 region: CASSLDGAYEQYF. The CDR3 nucleotides are TGCGCCAGCAGCTTGGACGGCGCCTACGAGCAGTACTTC.

Concerning this clonotype itself: Given a much more abundant clone one base away, this may be a read error. J is TRBJ2-1 and V is TRBV20-1; no definite D call. The CDR3 runs to 13 residues. Germline lookup yields CDR1 DFQATT and CDR2 SNEGSKA (reference sequence). With 3 bases removed from V and 7 bases from J, the gap between germline ends came to 13 bases. This CDR3 reads CSASGWEGNEQFF. The DNA for the CDR3 is TGCAGTGCTAGCGGGTGGGAAGGGAATGAGCAGTTCTTC.

This clonotype was recorded many times. The rearrangement uses TRBV7-2 and TRBJ2-5; 12 positions match TRBD2. The trim removed 5 bases at V and 5 bases at J, leaving 15 bases unmatched. This CDR3 comprises 18 residues. CDR1 and CDR2 from the germline V gene are SGHTA and FQGNSA. Here the CDR3 reads CASSPRTSGVKMGETQYF. In nucleotides, the CDR3 is TGTGCCAGCAGCCCGCGGACTAGCGGGGTAAAAATGGGGGAGACCCAGTACTTC. Looking up the rest from reference TRBV7-2 and TRBJ2-5 gives the full variable domain: GAGVSQSPSNKVTEKGKDVELRCDPISGHTALYWYRQSLGQGLEFLIYFQGNSAPDKSGLPSDRFSAERTGGSVSTLTIQRTQQEDSAVYLCASSPRTSGVKMGETQYFGPGTRLLVL.

This clonotype was seen at least ten times. The chain combines TRBV5-1 with TRBJ2-7; possibly TRBD1 for D (5 bases). Trimming left V 4 bases short and J 3 bases short, with 23 bases between. The length of the CDR3 is 17 residues. Germline CDR1 reads SGHRS; CDR2 reads YFSETQ. CDR3 DNA: TGCGCCAGCAGCCAAAGACCCTCAGGCAGGGATAACTACGAGCAGTACTTC. Its translation: CASSQRPSGRDNYEQYF.

This clonotype was counted at least ten times. This chain links TRBV29-1 with TRBJ2-1; possible D gene TRBD2, 7 bases. The CDR3 length is 14 residues. Germline CDR1 and CDR2: SQVTM and ANQGSEA. With 2 bases removed from V and 5 bases from J, the gap between germline ends came to 13 bases. CDR3 protein: CSVESRGADNEQFF. In DNA, the CDR3 is TGCAGCGTTGAATCCCGGGGGGCCGACAATGAGCAGTTCTTC.